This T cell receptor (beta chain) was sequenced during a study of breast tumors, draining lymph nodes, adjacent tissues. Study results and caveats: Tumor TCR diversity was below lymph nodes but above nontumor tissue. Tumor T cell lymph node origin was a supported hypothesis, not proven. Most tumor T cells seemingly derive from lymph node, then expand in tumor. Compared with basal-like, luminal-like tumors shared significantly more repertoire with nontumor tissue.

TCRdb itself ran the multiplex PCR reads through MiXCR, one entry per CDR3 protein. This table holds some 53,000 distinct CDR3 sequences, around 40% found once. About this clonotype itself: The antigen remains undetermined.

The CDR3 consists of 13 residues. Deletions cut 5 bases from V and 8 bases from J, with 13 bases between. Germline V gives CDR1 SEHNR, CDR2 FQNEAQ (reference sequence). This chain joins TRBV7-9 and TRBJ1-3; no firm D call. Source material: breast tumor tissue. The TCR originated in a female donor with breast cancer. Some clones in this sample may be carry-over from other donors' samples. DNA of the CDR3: TGTGCCAGCAGCCTGGCGGGAATAGACACCATATATTTT. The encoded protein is CASSLAGIDTIYF.